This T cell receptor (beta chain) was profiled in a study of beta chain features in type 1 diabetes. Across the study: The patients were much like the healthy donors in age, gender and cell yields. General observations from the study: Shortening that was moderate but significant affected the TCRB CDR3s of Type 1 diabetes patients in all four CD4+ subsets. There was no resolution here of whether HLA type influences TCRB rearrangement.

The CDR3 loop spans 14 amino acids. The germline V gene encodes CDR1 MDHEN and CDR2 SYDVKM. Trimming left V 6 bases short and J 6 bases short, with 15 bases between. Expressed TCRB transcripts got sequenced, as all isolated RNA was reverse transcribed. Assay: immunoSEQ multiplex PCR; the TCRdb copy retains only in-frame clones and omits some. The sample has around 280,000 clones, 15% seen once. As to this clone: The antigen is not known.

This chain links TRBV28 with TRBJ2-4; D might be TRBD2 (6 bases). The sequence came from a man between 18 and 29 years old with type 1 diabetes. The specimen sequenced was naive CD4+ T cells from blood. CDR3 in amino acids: CASSIGGVRNIQYF. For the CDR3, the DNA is TGTGCCAGCAGCATCGGGGGAGTCAGAAACATTCAGTACTTC.